This entry lists 23 T cell receptor beta chains sequenced from one sample in a study of shared clonotypes between healthy human individuals. Only in-frame clones appear in the TCRdb table, and some are missing; sequencing was by immunoSEQ multiplex PCR. The data contain roughly 1,500,000 clones, approximately 98.5% of them singletons. What was sequenced was naive CD4+ T cells sorted from blood. The sample's subset: CD45RA+ positively selected. The receptor set was obtained from a man younger than 45 in good health.

The V gene is TRBV5-5, the J gene TRBJ1-5; TRBD1 matches 11 bases. CDR3 size: 15 residues. Unmatched junction bases numbered 7, after V lost 4 bases and J lost 7 bases. CDR1 is SGHKS and CDR2 is YYEKEE in the germline V gene (reference sequence). The CDR3 loop reads CASSQIGQGAQPQHF. DNA of the CDR3: TGTGCCAGCAGCCAAATTGGACAGGGGGCACAGCCCCAGCATTTT.

The V and J genes are TRBV6-1 and TRBJ2-1, with 7 bases that match TRBD2. This CDR3 has 12 amino acids. Germline V CDR1 and CDR2: MNHNS, SASEGT. V gave up 3 bases and J gave up 11 bases; unmatched junction bases: 4. The CDR3 here is CASSDPAGKQFF. The DNA of the CDR3 is TGTGCCAGCAGTGACCCAGCGGGAAAGCAGTTCTTC.

This sequence joins TRBV19 and TRBJ2-2, with 11 bases fitting TRBD2. This CDR3 is 15 amino acids long. Trimming took 3 bases from V and 6 from J; bases not matched to a gene: 3. Germline V gives CDR1 LNHDA, CDR2 SQIVND (reference sequence). This CDR3 reads CASSILAGGSGELFF. DNA of the CDR3: TGTGCCAGTAGTATCTTAGCGGGAGGGTCCGGGGAGCTGTTTTTT.

As regards this clone: Germline and junction disagree at one end, which may indicate a read error. This chain connects TRBV7-7 to TRBJ2-2; D perhaps matches TRBD2 (6 bases). CDR1 SSHAT and CDR2 FNYEAQ come from the germline V gene (reference sequence). The CDR3 sequence is 13 residues long. DNA of the CDR3: TGTGCTAGCAGCAAGTGGGGGGCCGGGGAGCTGTTTTTT. Encoded protein: CASSKWGAGELFF.

The chain employs TRBV29-1 and TRBJ2-2, with D perhaps TRBD2 (5 bases). This CDR3 is built from 14 residues. Trimming pared 5 bases from V and 7 bases from J, leaving 17 bases between. Germline V lookup: CDR1 SQVTM, CDR2 ANQGSEA. The CDR3 reads CSVKGAKSIGELFF. As DNA, the CDR3 is TGCAGCGTTAAGGGAGCGAAATCGATCGGGGAGCTGTTTTTT.

This chain joins TRBV7-9 and TRBJ2-1, with D maybe TRBD2 (5 bases). Trimming left V 6 bases short and J 0 bases short, with 12 bases between. CDR3 length: 15 amino acids. CDR1 and CDR2 from the germline V gene are SEHNR and FQNEAQ (reference sequence). The CDR3 here is CASRTGGNSYNEQFF. Written as DNA, the CDR3 is TGTGCCAGCAGGACTGGAGGTAACTCCTACAATGAGCAGTTCTTC.

The chain carries TRBV19 and TRBJ1-2, with 8 bases aligning to TRBD1. Germline V gives CDR1 LNHDA, CDR2 SQIVND (reference sequence). V was pared by 7 bases and J by 1 base, with 11 bases of the junction left unmatched. This CDR3 has 16 residues. The CDR3 loop is CASKGDRGGLNYGYTF. The CDR3 DNA sequence: TGTGCCAGTAAGGGCGACAGGGGCGGCCTTAACTATGGCTACACCTTC. Full variable domain (missing parts from reference TRBV19 and TRBJ1-2): DGGITQSPKYLFRKEGQNVTLSCEQNLNHDAMYWYRQDPGQGLRLIYYSQIVNDFQKGDIAEGYSVSREKKESFPLTVTSAQKNPTAFYLCASKGDRGGLNYGYTFGSGTRLTVV.

The genes are TRBV5-4 and TRBJ2-3; 7 bases map to TRBD2. Looked up from germline, CDR1 is SGHNT and CDR2 is YYREEE (reference sequence). The CDR3 spans 14 residues. With V trimmed by 9 bases and J by 4 bases, 11 bases remained unmatched. The CDR3 DNA reads as TGTGCCACCCACAGACTAGCAGTTCCAGATACGCAGTATTTT. It is translated as CATHRLAVPDTQYF. Based on the CDR3 plus reference TRBV5-4 and TRBJ2-3, the full variable domain is ETGVTQSPTHLIKTRGQQVTLRCSSQSGHNTVSWYQQALGQGPQFIFQYYREEENGRGNFPPRFSGLQFPNYSSELNVNALELDDSALYLCATHRLAVPDTQYFGPGTRLTVL.

The V and J genes are TRBV30 and TRBJ2-2; perhaps D is TRBD1 or TRBD2 (5 bases each). Germline V gene lookup returns CDR1 GTSNPN and CDR2 SVGIG (reference sequence). The ends were cut back, 4 bases at V and 6 bases at J, with 18 bases in the middle. The CDR3 is 15 residues long. The CDR3 nucleotides read TGTGCCTGGACTGGGCAGGGCACGAGGGCCGGGGAGCTGTTTTTT. Translated, it gives CAWTGQGTRAGELFF. The variable domain in full, with the rest retrieved from reference TRBV30 and TRBJ2-2, is SQTIHQWPATLVQPVGSPLSLECTVEGTSNPNLYWYRQAAGRGLQLLFYSVGIGQISSEVPQNLSASRPQDRQFILSSKKLLLSDSGFYLCAWTGQGTRAGELFFGEGSRLTVL.

The chain links TRBV4-3 to TRBJ2-7, with TRBD2 matching over 7 bases. Germline V gene sequence: CDR1 LGHNA, CDR2 YSLEER. The J segment lost 5 bases and the V segment lost 4 bases, leaving 14 bases of the junction unmatched. The CDR3 has 16 residues. The CDR3 sequence is CASSRTHAGAADEQYF. In DNA form, the CDR3 reads TGCGCCAGCAGCCGTACCCACGCGGGAGCCGCCGACGAGCAGTACTTC.

The CDR3 DNA reads TGCGCCAGCAGCCAAGATGGGTCTAGCGGAAGGGGAAACATTCAGTACTTC. This codes for CASSQDGSSGRGNIQYF. The chain uses TRBV4-3 and TRBJ2-4; 7 bases agree with TRBD2. CDR1 is LGHNA and CDR2 is YSLEER in the germline V gene. The length of the CDR3 is 17 residues. The V gene end was trimmed by 0 bases and the J gene end by 6 bases; junction bases not matched to a gene: 11.

The rearrangement joins TRBV28 to TRBJ2-7, with 14 nucleotides matching TRBD2. With V trimmed by 6 bases and J by 2 bases, 6 bases remained unmatched. The CDR3 totals 16 residues. Germline lookup yields CDR1 MDHEN and CDR2 SYDVKM. CDR3 sequence: CASRWTSGRPTYEQYF. The CDR3 DNA is TGTGCCAGCAGGTGGACTAGCGGGAGGCCCACCTACGAGCAGTACTTC.

The chain recombines TRBV2 with TRBJ2-1; D ambiguous. With 6 bases removed from V and 8 bases from J, the gap between germline ends came to 11 bases. The CDR3 has 12 residues. Germline V CDR1 and CDR2: SNHLY, FYNNEI. CDR3 sequence (DNA): TGTGCCAGCAGCGACGTGGGGTATGAGCAGTTCTTC. Translating it yields CASSDVGYEQFF.

This chain links TRBV7-2 with TRBJ2-6, with 9 bases aligning to TRBD1. From germline, CDR1 is SGHTA and CDR2 FQGNSA. The CDR3 length is 18 residues. The V gene end was trimmed by 1 base and the J gene end by 5 bases; junction bases not matched to a gene: 9. CDR3 residues: CASSLERGQGTRANVLTF. CDR3 coding DNA: TGTGCCAGCAGCTTAGAGAGGGGACAGGGAACCCGGGCCAACGTCCTGACTTTC.

V is TRBV7-9 and J is TRBJ1-1, with a tentative D call TRBD1 (5 bases). Germline V gives CDR1 SEHNR, CDR2 FQNEAQ (reference sequence). The CDR3 totals 13 residues. V lost 5 bases and J lost 7, with 14 bases in between. CDR3 DNA sequence: TGTGCCAGCAGCATCGATTTCGGGGGTGAAGCTTTCTTT. It is translated as CASSIDFGGEAFF.

The chain is built from TRBV5-1 and TRBJ2-7, with TRBD2 matching over 13 bases. V shed 4 bases, J shed 4 bases, and the junction held 5 bases outside the gene matches. The CDR3 covers 15 residues. CDR1 and CDR2 (germline): SGHRS, YFSETQ. For the CDR3, the DNA is TGCGCCAGCAGCGAGGTGGGACTAGCGGGGTACGAGCAGTACTTC. Its translation: CASSEVGLAGYEQYF. The variable domain in full, with the rest retrieved from reference TRBV5-1 and TRBJ2-7, is KAGVTQTPRYLIKTRGQQVTLSCSPISGHRSVSWYQQTPGQGLQFLFEYFSETQRNKGNFPGRFSGRQFSNSRSEMNVSTLELGDSALYLCASSEVGLAGYEQYFGPGTRLTVT.

The V and J genes are TRBV29-1 and TRBJ2-6, with TRBD1 as a possible D gene (5 bases). The CDR3 sequence is 18 residues long. Germline V gives CDR1 SQVTM, CDR2 ANQGSEA. V was pared by 5 bases and J by 0 bases, with 20 bases between. The CDR3 loop is CSVRMGPADNSGANVLTF. DNA for the CDR3: TGCAGCGTTCGAATGGGGCCAGCTGATAACTCTGGGGCCAACGTCCTGACTTTC. The full variable domain, in which reference TRBV29-1 and TRBJ2-6 provide the parts outside the CDR3, is SAVISQKPSRDICQRGTSLTIQCQVDSQVTMMFWYRQQPGQSLTLIATANQGSEATYESGFVIDKFPISRPNLTFSTLTVSNMSPEDSSIYLCSVRMGPADNSGANVLTFGAGSRLTVL.

The J gene is TRBJ2-7, the V gene TRBV7-6, with TRBD2 matching over 7 bases. Germline V gives CDR1 SGHVS, CDR2 FNYEAQ. The CDR3 contains 14 residues. Unmatched junction bases numbered 7, after V lost 1 base and J lost 7 bases. As DNA, the CDR3 is TGTGCCAGCAGCTTAGGGGTTCGAGCGGGGGAGCAGTACTTC. Amino acid sequence: CASSLGVRAGEQYF.

J is TRBJ2-1 and V is TRBV11-2; no definite D call. Looked up from germline, CDR1 is SGHAT and CDR2 is FQNNGV. V was cut by 0 bases and J by 7 bases, with 13 bases left in between. The CDR3 has 15 residues. CDR3 sequence (DNA): TGTGCCAGCAGCTTAGATAGTGGGCTCTTGAATGAGCAGTTCTTC. This codes for CASSLDSGLLNEQFF. Looking up the rest from reference TRBV11-2 and TRBJ2-1 gives the full variable domain: EAGVAQSPRYKIIEKRQSVAFWCNPISGHATLYWYQQILGQGPKLLIQFQNNGVVDDSQLPKDRFSAERLKGVDSTLKIQPAKLEDSAVYLCASSLDSGLLNEQFFGPGTRLTVL.

V and J are TRBV11-2 and TRBJ2-7, with D perhaps being TRBD1 or TRBD2 (7 bases each). The CDR3 has 16 residues. Trimming stripped 5 bases from V and 3 bases from J, with 20 bases between. Germline V lookup: CDR1 SGHAT, CDR2 FQNNGV. CDR3 residues: CASSPRDSWTSYEQYF. The DNA for the CDR3 is TGTGCCAGCAGCCCCCGGGACAGCTGGACTAGCTACGAGCAGTACTTC.

The genes are TRBV28 and TRBJ2-6; D ambiguous. This CDR3 is 15 amino acids long. The V gene lost 2 bases and the J gene lost 4 bases, with 9 bases spanning the gap. Germline lookup yields CDR1 MDHEN and CDR2 SYDVKM. The CDR3 DNA is TGTGCCAGCAGTTTACCTTACCCGGGGGCCAACGTCCTGACTTTC. Translated: CASSLPYPGANVLTF. Full variable domain (missing parts from reference TRBV28 and TRBJ2-6): DVKVTQSSRYLVKRTGEKVFLECVQDMDHENMFWYRQDPGLGLRLIYFSYDVKMKEKGDIPEGYSVSREKKERFSLILESASTNQTSMYLCASSLPYPGANVLTFGAGSRLTVL.

The V gene is TRBV28, the J gene TRBJ1-5, with 10 bases fitting TRBD1. The CDR3 is 18 amino acids. With V trimmed by 4 bases and J by 4 bases, 13 bases remained unmatched. Germline-derived CDR1 and CDR2 are MDHEN and SYDVKM. The CDR3 bases are TGTGCCAGCAGTTCGGTCGGACAGGGGGTATTCGGGAATCAGCCCCAGCATTTT. Its translation is CASSSVGQGVFGNQPQHF.

The chain uses TRBV19 and TRBJ2-2; TRBD2 aligns across 8 bases. The CDR3 totals 17 residues. The V gene's germline CDR1 is LNHDA and CDR2 SQIVND (reference sequence). J was trimmed by 4 bases and V by 6 bases; bases with no gene match: 13. CDR3 nucleotide sequence: TGTGCCAGTAGCATCCCCAGAGGCGGGGGGTTCACCGGGGAGCTGTTTTTT. Amino acids: CASSIPRGGGFTGELFF.